This is a list of T cell receptor beta chains from one sample in a study of blood T cell repertoires in COVID-19. The data were produced by immunoSEQ multiplex PCR, yet TCRdb's version contains in-frame clones alone and is incomplete. The sample has 130,000 or so clones, approximately 82% seen once. The sequenced material came from peripheral blood. The receptors were sampled from a human donor in a cohort sampled during active COVID-19. CDR3s include the opening cysteine and the closing phenylalanine or tryptophan. The D gene is left open where the match is weak. Expanded clones are given a class, and other clones once, few, many or no size at all.

abundance | j_gene | v_gene | d_gene | CDR3nt | CDR3aa
few | TRBJ2-7 | TRBV5-1 | . | TGCGCCAGCGGAATAGCGGCCACCTACGAGCAGTACTTC | CASGIAATYEQYF
. | TRBJ2-1 | TRBV28 | TRBD2 | TGTGCCAGCCGGGGTAGCGGGAGTTGGTTCGATGAGCAGTTCTTC | CASRGSGSWFDEQFF
. | TRBJ2-1 | TRBV5-1 | . | TGCGCCAGCAGCTTTAATCCCAGCTCCTACAATGAGCAGTTCTTC | CASSFNPSSYNEQFF
few | TRBJ1-1 | TRBV29-1 | . | TGCAGCTCCCCCCGGGAAGGGAACACTGAAGCTTTCTTT | CSSPREGNTEAFF
once | TRBJ1-2 | TRBV10-2 | . | TGCGCCTCCCGGGACACCTCTAACTATGGCTACACCTTC | CASRDTSNYGYTF
. | TRBJ2-5 | TRBV29-1 | TRBD1 | TGCAGCGTTGAAGCACCGGGACAGGGGGCGCTGGAGACCCAGTACTTC | CSVEAPGQGALETQYF
. | TRBJ1-2 | TRBV10-3 | . | TGTGCCATCAGTGATCTAGGACAGAGCTATGGCTACACCTTC | CAISDLGQSYGYTF
. | TRBJ2-5 | TRBV7-3 | . | TGTGCCAGCAGCTTAGGCGGGACGCAAGAGACCCAGTACTTC | CASSLGGTQETQYF
few | TRBJ1-5 | TRBV19 | . | TGTGCCAGTAGTATAGGGGTGGAGAATCAGCCCCAGCATTTT | CASSIGVENQPQHF
. | TRBJ2-1 | TRBV7-2 | TRBD1 | TGTGCCAGCAGTCCGGACAGGGAGGTCTACAATGAGCAGTTCTTC | CASSPDREVYNEQFF
. | TRBJ2-7 | TRBV5-8 | TRBD1 | TGTGCCAGCAGCCCTTTGGGGACAGTCTACGAGCAGTACTTC | CASSPLGTVYEQYF
. | TRBJ2-2 | TRBV5-1 | TRBD2 | TGCGCCAGCAGCTTGGGACTAGCGGGAGGTTCCACCGGGGAGCTGTTTTTT | CASSLGLAGGSTGELFF
. | TRBJ2-7 | TRBV5-1 | . | TGCGCCAGCAGCTCGGGGTCCCTCCCTTACGAGCAGTACTTC | CASSSGSLPYEQYF
few | TRBJ2-2 | TRBV5-1 | . | TGCGCCAGCAGAACTAGCCCGAACACCGGGGAGCTGTTTTTT | CASRTSPNTGELFF
. | TRBJ2-3 | TRBV19 | . | TGTGCCAGTAGTATAGACAGGGAAGATACGCAGTATTTT | CASSIDREDTQYF
once | TRBJ1-3 | TRBV30 | . | TGTGCCGGCACAGGACGTGCTGGAAACACCATATATTTT | CAGTGRAGNTIYF
. | TRBJ2-1 | TRBV7-3 | TRBD2 | TGTGCCAGCAGTCTAGCGGGAGGAAATTATCATGAGCAGTTCTTC | CASSLAGGNYHEQFF
. | TRBJ1-1 | TRBV30 | . | TGTGCCTGGAGTGGGGGGGTGAACACTGAAGCTTTCTTT | CAWSGGVNTEAFF
. | TRBJ2-1 | TRBV3-1/TRBV3-2 | . | TGTGCCAGCAGCCACGTATCAGATGTCAATGAGCAGTTCTTC | CASSHVSDVNEQFF
. | TRBJ2-2 | TRBV7-6 | TRBD2 | TGTGCCAGCAGCTTAAACAGCGGGAGGATGCACACCGGGGAGCTGTTTTTT | CASSLNSGRMHTGELFF
. | TRBJ2-3 | TRBV30 | TRBD2 | TGTGCCTGGAGTCGACTAGCGGGAGCTACAGATACGCAGTATTTT | CAWSRLAGATDTQYF
. | TRBJ2-7 | TRBV3-1/TRBV3-2 | . | TGTGCCAGCAGCCAAGTTGTGGGAGGACACTACGAGCAGTACTTC | CASSQVVGGHYEQYF
once | TRBJ2-4 | TRBV25-1 | . | TGTGCCAGCGAGTCAGAGGAAGGCAAAAACATTCAGTACTTC | CASESEEGKNIQYF
. | TRBJ2-7 | TRBV28 | TRBD1 | TGTGCCAGCAGTTTGAGACAGGGAGCCTACGAGCAGTACTTC | CASSLRQGAYEQYF
. | TRBJ2-7 | TRBV5-1 | . | TGCGCCAGCAGCAAGGACAATTACGAGCAGTACTTC | CASSKDNYEQYF
. | TRBJ2-7 | TRBV7-2 | TRBD2 | TGTGCCAGCAGCTCCCGGACTAGCGGGAGGCGCGAGCAGTACTTC | CASSSRTSGRREQYF
. | TRBJ2-1 | TRBV7-2 | TRBD2 | TGTGCCAGCAGCCATACTAGCGGGAGGCTCGGTGAGCAGTTCTTC | CASSHTSGRLGEQFF
. | TRBJ2-1 | TRBV7-2 | TRBD2 | TGTGCCAGCAGCCCGGTATCCGGGACTACCTACAATGAGCAGTTCTTC | CASSPVSGTTYNEQFF
once | TRBJ2-3 | TRBV29-1 | . | TGCAGCGATGGGCCTCGGTATTTT | CSDGPRYF
. | TRBJ1-5 | TRBV28 | . | TGTGCCAGCACCTCCAATTCGGGACATTCGTTTTATAGCAATCAGCCCCAGCATTTT | CASTSNSGHSFYSNQPQHF
. | TRBJ2-2 | TRBV3-1/TRBV3-2 | TRBD2 | TGTGCCAGCAGCTTTAGACTAGCGGGAGGGCTCGGGGAGCTGTTTTTT | CASSFRLAGGLGELFF
. | TRBJ1-3 | TRBV18 | . | TGTGCCAGCTCACCAAAAGGCCTAAGGGGTTCTGGAAACACCATATATTTT | CASSPKGLRGSGNTIYF
. | TRBJ2-5 | TRBV25-1 | TRBD2 | TGTGCCAGCAGTTATCCCACCTCGACTAGCGGGAAAAGAGAGACCCAGTACTTC | CASSYPTSTSGKRETQYF